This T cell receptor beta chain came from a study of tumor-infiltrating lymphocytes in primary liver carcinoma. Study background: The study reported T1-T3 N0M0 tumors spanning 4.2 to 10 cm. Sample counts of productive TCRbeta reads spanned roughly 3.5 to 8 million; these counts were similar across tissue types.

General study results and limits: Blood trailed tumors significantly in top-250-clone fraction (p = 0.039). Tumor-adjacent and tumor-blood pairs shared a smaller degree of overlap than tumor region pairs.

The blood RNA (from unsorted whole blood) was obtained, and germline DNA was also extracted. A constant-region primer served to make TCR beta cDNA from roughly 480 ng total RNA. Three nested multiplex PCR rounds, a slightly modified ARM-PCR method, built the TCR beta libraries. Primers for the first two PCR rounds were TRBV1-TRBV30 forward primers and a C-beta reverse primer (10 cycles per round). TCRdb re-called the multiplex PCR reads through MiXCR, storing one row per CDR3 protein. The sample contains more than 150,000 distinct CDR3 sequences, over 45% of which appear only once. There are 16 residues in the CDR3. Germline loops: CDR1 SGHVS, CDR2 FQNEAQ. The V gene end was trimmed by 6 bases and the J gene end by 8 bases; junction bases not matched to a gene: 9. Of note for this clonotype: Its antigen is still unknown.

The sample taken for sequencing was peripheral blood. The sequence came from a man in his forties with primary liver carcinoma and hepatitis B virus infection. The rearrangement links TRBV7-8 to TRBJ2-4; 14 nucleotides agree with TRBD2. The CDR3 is CASSQTGTSGRDIQYF. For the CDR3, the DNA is TGTGCCAGCAGTCAAACCGGGACTAGCGGGAGAGACATTCAGTACTTC.